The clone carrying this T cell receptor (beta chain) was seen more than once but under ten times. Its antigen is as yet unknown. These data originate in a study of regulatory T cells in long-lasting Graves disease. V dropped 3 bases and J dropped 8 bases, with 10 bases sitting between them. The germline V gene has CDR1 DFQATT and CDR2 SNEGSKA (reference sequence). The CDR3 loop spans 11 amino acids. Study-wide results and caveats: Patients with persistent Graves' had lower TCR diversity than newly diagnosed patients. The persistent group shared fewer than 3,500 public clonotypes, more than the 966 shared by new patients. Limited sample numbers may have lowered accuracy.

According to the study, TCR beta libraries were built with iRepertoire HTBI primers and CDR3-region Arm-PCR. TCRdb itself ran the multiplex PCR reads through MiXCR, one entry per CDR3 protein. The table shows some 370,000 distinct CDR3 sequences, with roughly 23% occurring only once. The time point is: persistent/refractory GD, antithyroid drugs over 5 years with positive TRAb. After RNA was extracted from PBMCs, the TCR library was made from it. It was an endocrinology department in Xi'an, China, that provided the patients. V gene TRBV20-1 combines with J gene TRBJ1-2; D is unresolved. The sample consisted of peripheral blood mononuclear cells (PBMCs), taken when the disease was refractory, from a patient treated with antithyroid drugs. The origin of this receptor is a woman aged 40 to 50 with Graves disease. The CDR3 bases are TGCAGTGCTAGCTTCGTGGGAGGCTACACCTTC. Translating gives CSASFVGGYTF.